This T cell receptor (beta chain) was profiled in a study of identifying expanded T cells in peripheral blood. Collection occurred without any documented infections or immune events in donors. Study-wide results and caveats: Clone count variance between approximately 2-week samples rose with total template count. Differentially abundant clones: approximately 1.3 between replicates, about 17 at about two weeks, 18 to 20 at four.

Measured with immunoSEQ multiplex PCR; TCRdb has only the in-frame clones, and not every one. Of 90,000 to 95,000 clones listed, over 75% are singletons. On this clone: Its antigen is not identified.

The CDR3 consists of 15 residues. Trimming removed 2 bases from V and 2 bases from J, with 7 bases in between. Looked up from germline, CDR1 is SNHLY and CDR2 is FYNNEI. The chain combines TRBV2 with TRBJ2-6; D is ambiguous. The specimen sequenced was blood. This TCR was recovered from a person aged 18 to 75 in good health. The CDR3 nucleotides are TGTGCCAGCAGTGAATCCGACGCTGGGGCCAACGTCCTGACTTTC. Translated: CASSESDAGANVLTF.